The entry below gives a single T cell receptor beta chain sequence along with its context. Clones were read by immunoSEQ multiplex PCR, and TCRdb kept only the in-frame ones, dropping some. The table shows some 80,000 clones, with around four fifths occurring only once. The entry originates in a study of PD-L1 blockade in urothelial cancer. Time point meaning: pretreatment peripheral blood. The sample was PBMCs, taken around atezolizumab (anti-PD-L1) treatment. This sequence originates from a man aged 40-50 years with urothelial cancer.

The CDR3 coding sequence is TGTGCCAGCAGCCTCCGGGACAGGCCTTCTCGGGGCGAGCAGTACTTC. Protein product: CASSLRDRPSRGEQYF. The rearrangement links TRBV7-8 to TRBJ2-7; TRBD1 matches 8 bases. The CDR3 is made up of 16 amino acids. The V and J ends lost 5 bases and 6 bases, in that order; junction bases with no gene match: 15. CDR1 is SGHVS and CDR2 is FQNEAQ in the germline V gene.